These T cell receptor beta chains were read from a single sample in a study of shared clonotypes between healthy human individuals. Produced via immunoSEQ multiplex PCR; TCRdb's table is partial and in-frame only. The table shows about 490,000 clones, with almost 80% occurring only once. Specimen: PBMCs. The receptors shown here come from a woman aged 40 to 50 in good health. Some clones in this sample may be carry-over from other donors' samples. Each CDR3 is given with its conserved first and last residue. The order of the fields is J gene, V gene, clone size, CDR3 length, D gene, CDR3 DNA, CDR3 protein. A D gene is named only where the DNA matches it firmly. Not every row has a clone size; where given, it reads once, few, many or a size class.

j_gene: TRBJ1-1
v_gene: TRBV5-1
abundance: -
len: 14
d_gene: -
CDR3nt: TGCGCCAGCAGCGAGCAACGGTCGAACACTGAAGCTTTCTTT
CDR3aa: CASSEQRSNTEAFF

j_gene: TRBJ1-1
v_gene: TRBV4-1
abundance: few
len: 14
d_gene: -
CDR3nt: TGCGCCAGCACGGTTCCAGGGAGGAACACTGAAGCTTTCTTT
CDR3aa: CASTVPGRNTEAFF

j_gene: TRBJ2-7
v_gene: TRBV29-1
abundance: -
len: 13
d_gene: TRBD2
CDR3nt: TGCAGCGTTGCTTGGGCGGGAGGGGGCGAGCAGTACTTC
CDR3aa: CSVAWAGGGEQYF

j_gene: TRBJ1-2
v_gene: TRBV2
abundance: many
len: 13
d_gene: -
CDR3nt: TGTGCCAGCAGTGCGGACAAGATCTATGGCTACACCTTC
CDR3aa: CASSADKIYGYTF

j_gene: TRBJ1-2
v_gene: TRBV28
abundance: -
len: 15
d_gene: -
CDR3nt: TGTGCCAGCAGTTTATTGGGAAGTGGGAGCTATGGCTACACCTTC
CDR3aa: CASSLLGSGSYGYTF

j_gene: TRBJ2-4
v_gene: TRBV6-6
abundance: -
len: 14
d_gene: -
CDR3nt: TGTGCCAGCAGTGGAGGGGCAGAAGGAAACATTCAGTACTTC
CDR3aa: CASSGGAEGNIQYF

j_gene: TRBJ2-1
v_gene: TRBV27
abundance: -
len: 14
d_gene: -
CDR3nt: TGTGCCAGCAGAAGAGGGAGCTCCTACAATGAGCAGTTCTTC
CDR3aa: CASRRGSSYNEQFF

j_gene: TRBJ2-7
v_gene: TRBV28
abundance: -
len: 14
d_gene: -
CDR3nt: TGTGCCAGCAGTTTCGGGGCGATATCCTACGAGCAGTACTTC
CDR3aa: CASSFGAISYEQYF

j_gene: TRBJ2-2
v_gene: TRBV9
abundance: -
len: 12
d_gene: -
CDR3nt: TGTGCCAGCAGCCTAGTTGTCGGGGAGCTGTTTTTT
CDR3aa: CASSLVVGELFF

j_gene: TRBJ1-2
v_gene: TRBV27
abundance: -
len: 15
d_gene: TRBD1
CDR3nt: TGTGCCAGCAGGACAGGGGGCGCACAGTCTCTTGGCTACACCTTC
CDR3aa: CASRTGGAQSLGYTF

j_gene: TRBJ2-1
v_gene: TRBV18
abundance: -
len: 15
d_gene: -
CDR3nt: TGTGCCAGCTCAGTGGGGGAGCGGTTCTACAATGAGCAGTTCTTC
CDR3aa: CASSVGERFYNEQFF

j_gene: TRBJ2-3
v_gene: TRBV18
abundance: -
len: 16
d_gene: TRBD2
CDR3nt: TGTGCCAGCTCACCGATAGCGGGATCTACGGCAGATACGCAGTATTTT
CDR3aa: CASSPIAGSTADTQYF

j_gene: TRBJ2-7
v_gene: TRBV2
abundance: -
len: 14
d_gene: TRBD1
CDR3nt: TGTGCCAGCAGATCCGGGACAGGAACCTACGAGCAGTACTTC
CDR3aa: CASRSGTGTYEQYF

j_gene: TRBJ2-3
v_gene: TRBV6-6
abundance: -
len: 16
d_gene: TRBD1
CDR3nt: TGTGCCAGCAGTACTCCACGCAGGGGGACGACAGATACGCAGTATTTT
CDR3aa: CASSTPRRGTTDTQYF

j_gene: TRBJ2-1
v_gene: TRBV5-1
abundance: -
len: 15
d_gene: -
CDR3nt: TGCGCCAGCAGCATGTCCACCCTATCCTACAATGAGCAGTTCTTC
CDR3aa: CASSMSTLSYNEQFF

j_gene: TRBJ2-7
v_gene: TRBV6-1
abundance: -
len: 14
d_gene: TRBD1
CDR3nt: TGTGCCAGCAGTCTGACAGGGGGCCCCTACGAGCAGTACTTC
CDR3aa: CASSLTGGPYEQYF

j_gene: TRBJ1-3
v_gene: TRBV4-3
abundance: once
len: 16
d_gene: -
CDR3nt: TGCGCCAGCAGCCAAGAGCATCTGTCCTCTGGAAACACCATATATTTT
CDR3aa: CASSQEHLSSGNTIYF

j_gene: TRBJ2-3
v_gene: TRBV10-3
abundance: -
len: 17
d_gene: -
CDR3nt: TGTGCCATCAGTCGAACACAGGGAACAACTAGCACAGATACGCAGTATTTT
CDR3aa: CAISRTQGTTSTDTQYF

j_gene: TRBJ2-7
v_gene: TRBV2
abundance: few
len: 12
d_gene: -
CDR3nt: TGTGCCAGCAGTAGGCAGCTCTACGAGCAGTACTTC
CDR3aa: CASSRQLYEQYF

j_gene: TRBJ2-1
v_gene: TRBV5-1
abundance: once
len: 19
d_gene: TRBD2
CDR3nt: TGCGCCAGCAGCTTGGGGGGGACTAGCGTATTAACCCGGAGCAATGAGCAGTTCTTC
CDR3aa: CASSLGGTSVLTRSNEQFF

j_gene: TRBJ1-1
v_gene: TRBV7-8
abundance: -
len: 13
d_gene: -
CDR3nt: TGTGCCAGCAGCTTGCGCATGAATGCTGAAGCTTTCTTT
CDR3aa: CASSLRMNAEAFF

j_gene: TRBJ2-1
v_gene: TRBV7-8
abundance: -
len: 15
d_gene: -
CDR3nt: TGTGCCAGCAGCTTAGTTGGCCTCTCCTACAATGAGCAGTTCTTC
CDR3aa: CASSLVGLSYNEQFF

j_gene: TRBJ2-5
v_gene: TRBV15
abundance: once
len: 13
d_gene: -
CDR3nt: TGTGCCACCAGCAGTCGGCCTCAAGAGACCCAGTACTTC
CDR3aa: CATSSRPQETQYF

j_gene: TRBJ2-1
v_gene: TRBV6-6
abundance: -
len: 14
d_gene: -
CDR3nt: TGTGCCAGCAGTTACTCGAGTAGAAGCAATGAGCAGTTCTTC
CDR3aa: CASSYSSRSNEQFF

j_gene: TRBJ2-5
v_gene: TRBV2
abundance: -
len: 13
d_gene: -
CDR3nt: TGTGCCAGCAGCACGAACGGACAAGAGACCCAGTACTTC
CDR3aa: CASSTNGQETQYF

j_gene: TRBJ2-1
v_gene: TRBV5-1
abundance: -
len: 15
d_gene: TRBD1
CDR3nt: TGCGCCAGCAGCGATACAGGGGGCACCTGCAATGAGCAGTTCTTC
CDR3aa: CASSDTGGTCNEQFF

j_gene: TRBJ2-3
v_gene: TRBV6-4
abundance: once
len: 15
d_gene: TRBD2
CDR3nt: TGTGCCAGCAGTGCTAGCGGGAGCTCAGTGGATACGCAGTATTTT
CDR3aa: CASSASGSSVDTQYF

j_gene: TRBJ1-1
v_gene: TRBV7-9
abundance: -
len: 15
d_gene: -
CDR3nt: TGTGCCAGCAGCCTAGGACAGATAGCCACTCCTGAAGCTTTCTTT
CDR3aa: CASSLGQIATPEAFF

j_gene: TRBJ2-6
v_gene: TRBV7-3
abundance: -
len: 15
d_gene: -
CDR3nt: TGTGCCAGCAGCTTCCGGGACTCTGGGGCCAACGTCCTGACTTTC
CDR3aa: CASSFRDSGANVLTF

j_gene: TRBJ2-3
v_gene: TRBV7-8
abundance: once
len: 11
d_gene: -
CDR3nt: TGTGCCAGCAGACGGTCAGATACGCAGTATTTT
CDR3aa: CASRRSDTQYF

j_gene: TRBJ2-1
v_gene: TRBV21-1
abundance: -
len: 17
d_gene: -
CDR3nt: TGTGCCAGCAGCAAAGTTTCCCCCCATGACAGAGGCAATGAGCAGTTCTTC
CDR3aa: CASSKVSPHDRGNEQFF

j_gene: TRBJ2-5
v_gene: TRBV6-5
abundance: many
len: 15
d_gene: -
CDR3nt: TGTGCCAGCAGTTACTCGGAGGCAGGACAAGAGACCCAGTACTTC
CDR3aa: CASSYSEAGQETQYF

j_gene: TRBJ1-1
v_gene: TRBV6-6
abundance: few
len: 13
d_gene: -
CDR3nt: TGTGCCAGCAGTTCAAGACGGCACACTGAAGCTTTCTTT
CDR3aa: CASSSRRHTEAFF

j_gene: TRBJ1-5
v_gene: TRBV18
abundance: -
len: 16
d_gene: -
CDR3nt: TGTGCCAGCTCACCGTTATCCCTGCGGAGCAATCAGCCCCAGCATTTT
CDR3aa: CASSPLSLRSNQPQHF

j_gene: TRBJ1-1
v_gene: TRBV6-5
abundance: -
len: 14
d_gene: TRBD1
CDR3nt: TGTGCCAGCAGTTTAAGGACAGGGGGCACTGAAGCTTTCTTT
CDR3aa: CASSLRTGGTEAFF

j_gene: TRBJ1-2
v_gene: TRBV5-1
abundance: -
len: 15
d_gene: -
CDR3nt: TGCGCCAGCAGCACGACAGGAAGGGCCTATGATGGCTACACCTTC
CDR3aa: CASSTTGRAYDGYTF

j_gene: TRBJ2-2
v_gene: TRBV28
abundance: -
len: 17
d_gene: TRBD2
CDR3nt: TGTGCCAGCAGCTGGGGGGGTAGCGGGACAAGCACCGGGGAGCTGTTTTTT
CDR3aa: CASSWGGSGTSTGELFF

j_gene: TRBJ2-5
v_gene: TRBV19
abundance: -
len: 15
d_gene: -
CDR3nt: TGTGCCAGTAGTATGGGCCAGGCCGGGCAAGAGACCCAGTACTTC
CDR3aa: CASSMGQAGQETQYF

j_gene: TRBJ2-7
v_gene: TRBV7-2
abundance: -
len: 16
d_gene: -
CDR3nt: TGTGCCAGCAGCTCCCAGGCGCGGGAAATAAACTACGAGCAGTACTTC
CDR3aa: CASSSQAREINYEQYF

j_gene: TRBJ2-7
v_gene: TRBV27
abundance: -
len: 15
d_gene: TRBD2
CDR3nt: TGTGCCAGCAGTATTCGAGCGGGAGCCTCCTACGAGCAGTACTTC
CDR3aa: CASSIRAGASYEQYF

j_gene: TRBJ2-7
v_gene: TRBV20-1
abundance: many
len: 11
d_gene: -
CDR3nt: TGCAGTGCTGATACAGGGCGCGAGCAGTACTTC
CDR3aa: CSADTGREQYF

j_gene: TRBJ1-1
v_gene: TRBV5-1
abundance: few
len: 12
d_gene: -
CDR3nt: TGCGCCAGCAGCTTGGGCGCAGGAGAAGCTTTCTTT
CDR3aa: CASSLGAGEAFF

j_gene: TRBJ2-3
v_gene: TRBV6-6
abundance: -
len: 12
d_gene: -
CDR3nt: TGTGCCAGCAGTAGCTCCGAGGATACGCAGTATTTT
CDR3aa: CASSSSEDTQYF

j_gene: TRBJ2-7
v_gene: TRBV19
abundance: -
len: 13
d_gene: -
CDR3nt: TGTGCCAGTAGCATAGGCCTAGAGGACGAGCAGTACTTC
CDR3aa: CASSIGLEDEQYF

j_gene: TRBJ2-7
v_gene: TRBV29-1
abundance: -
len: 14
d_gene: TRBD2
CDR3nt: TGCAGCGTTGCGGGAGGGGATGCTGGGTACGAGCAGTACTTC
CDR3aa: CSVAGGDAGYEQYF

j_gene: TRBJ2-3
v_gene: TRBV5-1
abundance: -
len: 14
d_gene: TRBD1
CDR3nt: TGCGCCAGCAGCTCAGCCGGGACAGGAGATACGCAGTATTTT
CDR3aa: CASSSAGTGDTQYF

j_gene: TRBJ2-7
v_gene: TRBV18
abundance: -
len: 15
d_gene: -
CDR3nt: TGTGCCAGCTCACCCCCGGGGCGGGGGCTGGACGAGCAGTACTTC
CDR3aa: CASSPPGRGLDEQYF

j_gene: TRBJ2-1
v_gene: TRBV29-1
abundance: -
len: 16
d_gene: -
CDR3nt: TGCAGCGTTGCCATTTTTAACAGGAACGATTACAATGAGCAGTTCTTC
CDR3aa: CSVAIFNRNDYNEQFF

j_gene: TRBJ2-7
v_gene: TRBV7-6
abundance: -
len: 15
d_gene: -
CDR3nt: TGTGCCAGCAGCTCAATTACAGGTAACTCCTACGAGCAGTACTTC
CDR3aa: CASSSITGNSYEQYF

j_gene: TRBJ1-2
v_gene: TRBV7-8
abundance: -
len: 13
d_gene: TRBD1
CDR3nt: TGTGCCAGCAGCCAACGGACAGGGGATGGCTACACCTTC
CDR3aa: CASSQRTGDGYTF

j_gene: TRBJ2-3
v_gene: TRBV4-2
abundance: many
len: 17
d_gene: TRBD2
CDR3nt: TGTGCCAGCAGCCAAGCCCAATCGGCGGGAGGGGGAGATACGCAGTATTTT
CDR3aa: CASSQAQSAGGGDTQYF

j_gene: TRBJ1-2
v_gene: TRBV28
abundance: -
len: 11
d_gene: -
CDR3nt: TGTGCCAGCAGTTCCCACTATGGCTACACCTTC
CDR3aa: CASSSHYGYTF

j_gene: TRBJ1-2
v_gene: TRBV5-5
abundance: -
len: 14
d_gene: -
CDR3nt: TGTGCCAGCAGCTCGTCAGGTGGGAACTATGGCTACACCTTC
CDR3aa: CASSSSGGNYGYTF

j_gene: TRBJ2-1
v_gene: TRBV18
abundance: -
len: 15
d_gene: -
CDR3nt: TGTGCCAGCTCACCACTTTCAGACTCCTACAATGAGCAGTTCTTC
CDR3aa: CASSPLSDSYNEQFF

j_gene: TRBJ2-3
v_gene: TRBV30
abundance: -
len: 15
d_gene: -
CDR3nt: TGTGCCTGGACCCGGGGGCTAGCGAGCACAGATACGCAGTATTTT
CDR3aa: CAWTRGLASTDTQYF

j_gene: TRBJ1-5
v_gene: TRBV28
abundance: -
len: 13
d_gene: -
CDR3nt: TGTGCCAGCAGTTTCATCGCCCAGGGGACCCAGCATTTT
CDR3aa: CASSFIAQGTQHF

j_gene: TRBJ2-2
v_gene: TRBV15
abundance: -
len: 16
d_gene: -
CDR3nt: TGTGCCACCAGCAGAGATCCCGGGAGTTCTAGCGGGGAGCTGTTTTTT
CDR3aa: CATSRDPGSSSGELFF

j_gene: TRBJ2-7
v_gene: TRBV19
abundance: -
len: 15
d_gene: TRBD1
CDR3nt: TGTGCCAGTAGTATATCAGGGGGTCCCACCTACGAGCAGTACTTC
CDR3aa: CASSISGGPTYEQYF

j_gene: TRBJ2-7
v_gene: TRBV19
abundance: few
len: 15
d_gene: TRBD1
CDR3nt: TGTGCCAGTAACCAGGGGACAGGAGGACCCTACGAGCAGTACTTC
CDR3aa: CASNQGTGGPYEQYF